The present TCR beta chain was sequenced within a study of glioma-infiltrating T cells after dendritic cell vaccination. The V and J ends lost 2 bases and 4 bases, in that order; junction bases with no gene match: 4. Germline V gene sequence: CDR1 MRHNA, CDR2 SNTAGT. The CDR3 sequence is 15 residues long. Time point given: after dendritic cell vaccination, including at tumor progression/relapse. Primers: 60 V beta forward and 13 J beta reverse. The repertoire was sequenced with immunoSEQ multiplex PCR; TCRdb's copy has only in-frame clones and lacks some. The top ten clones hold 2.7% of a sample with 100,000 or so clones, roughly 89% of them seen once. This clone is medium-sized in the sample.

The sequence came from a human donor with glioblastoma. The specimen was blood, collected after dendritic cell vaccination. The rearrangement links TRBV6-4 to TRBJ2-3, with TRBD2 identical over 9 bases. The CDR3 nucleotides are TGTGCCAGCAGTGACGGAGCGGGAGGTTCAGATACGCAGTATTTT. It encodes CASSDGAGGSDTQYF.